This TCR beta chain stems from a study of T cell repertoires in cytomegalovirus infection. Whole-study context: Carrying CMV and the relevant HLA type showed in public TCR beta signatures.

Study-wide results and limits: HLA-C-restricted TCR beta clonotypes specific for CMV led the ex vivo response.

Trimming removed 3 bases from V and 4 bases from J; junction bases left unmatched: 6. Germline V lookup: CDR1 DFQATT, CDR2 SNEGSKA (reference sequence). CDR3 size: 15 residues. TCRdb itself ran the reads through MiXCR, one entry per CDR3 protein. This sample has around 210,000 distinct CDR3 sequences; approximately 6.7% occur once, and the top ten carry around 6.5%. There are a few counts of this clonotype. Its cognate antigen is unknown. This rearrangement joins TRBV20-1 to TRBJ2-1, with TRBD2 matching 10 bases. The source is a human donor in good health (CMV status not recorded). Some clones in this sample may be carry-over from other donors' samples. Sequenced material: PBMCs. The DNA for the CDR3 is TGCAGTGCTAGTCCTAGCGGGGGACCTTACAATGAGCAGTTCTTC. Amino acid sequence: CSASPSGGPYNEQFF.